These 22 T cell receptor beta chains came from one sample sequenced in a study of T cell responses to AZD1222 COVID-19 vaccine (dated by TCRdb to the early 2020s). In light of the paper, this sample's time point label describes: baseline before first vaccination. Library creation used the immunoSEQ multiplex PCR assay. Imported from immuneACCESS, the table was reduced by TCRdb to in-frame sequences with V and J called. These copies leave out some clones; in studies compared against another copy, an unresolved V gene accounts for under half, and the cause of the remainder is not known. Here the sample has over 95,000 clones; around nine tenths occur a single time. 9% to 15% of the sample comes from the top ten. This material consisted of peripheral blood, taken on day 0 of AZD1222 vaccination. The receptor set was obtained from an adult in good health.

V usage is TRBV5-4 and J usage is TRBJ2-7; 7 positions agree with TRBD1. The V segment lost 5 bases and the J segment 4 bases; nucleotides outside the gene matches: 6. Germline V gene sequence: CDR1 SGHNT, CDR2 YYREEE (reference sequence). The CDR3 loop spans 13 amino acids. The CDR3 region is CASSHDRVYEQYF. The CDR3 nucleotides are TGTGCCAGCAGTCACGACAGGGTGTACGAGCAGTACTTC.

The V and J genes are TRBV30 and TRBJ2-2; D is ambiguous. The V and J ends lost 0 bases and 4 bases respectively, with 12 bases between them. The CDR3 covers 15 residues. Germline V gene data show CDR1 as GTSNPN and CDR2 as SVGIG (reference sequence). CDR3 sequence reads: CAWSVELGLTGELFF. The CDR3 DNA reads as TGTGCCTGGAGTGTAGAGTTAGGCCTCACCGGGGAGCTGTTTTTT.

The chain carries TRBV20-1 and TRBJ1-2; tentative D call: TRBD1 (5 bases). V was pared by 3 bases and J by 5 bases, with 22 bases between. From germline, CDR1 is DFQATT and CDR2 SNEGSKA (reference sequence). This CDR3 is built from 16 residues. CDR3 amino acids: CSASRVRRGSGYGYTF. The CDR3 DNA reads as TGCAGTGCTAGTCGAGTTCGGAGGGGATCGGGTTATGGCTACACCTTC.

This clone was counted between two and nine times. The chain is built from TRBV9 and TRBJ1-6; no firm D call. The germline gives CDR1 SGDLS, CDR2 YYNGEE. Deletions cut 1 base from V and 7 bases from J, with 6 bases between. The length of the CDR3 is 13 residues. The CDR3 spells CASSVSGNSPLHF. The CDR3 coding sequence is TGTGCCAGCAGCGTATCGGGGAATTCACCCCTCCACTTT.

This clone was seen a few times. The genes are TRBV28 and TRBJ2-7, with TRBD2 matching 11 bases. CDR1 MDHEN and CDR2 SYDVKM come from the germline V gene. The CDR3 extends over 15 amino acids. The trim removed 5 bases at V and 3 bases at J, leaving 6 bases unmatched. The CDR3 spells CASSQGLAGRYEQYF. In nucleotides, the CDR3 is TGTGCCAGCAGTCAAGGACTAGCGGGCCGCTACGAGCAGTACTTC.

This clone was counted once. The CDR3 is CASSQGMNTEAFF. CDR3 nucleotides: TGTGCCAGTAGTCAGGGTATGAACACTGAAGCTTTCTTT. The J gene is TRBJ1-1, the V gene TRBV19; the D gene is possibly TRBD1 (5 bases). The CDR3 loop spans 13 amino acids. The germline V and J ends were trimmed by 5 bases and 0 bases, with 7 bases remaining between them. CDR1 and CDR2 (germline): LNHDA, SQIVND (reference sequence).

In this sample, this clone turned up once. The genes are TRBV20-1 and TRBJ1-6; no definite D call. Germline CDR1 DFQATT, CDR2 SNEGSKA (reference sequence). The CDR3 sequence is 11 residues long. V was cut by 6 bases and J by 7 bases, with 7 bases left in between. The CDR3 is CSATKNSPLHF. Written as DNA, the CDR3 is TGCAGTGCCACAAAAAATTCACCCCTCCACTTT.

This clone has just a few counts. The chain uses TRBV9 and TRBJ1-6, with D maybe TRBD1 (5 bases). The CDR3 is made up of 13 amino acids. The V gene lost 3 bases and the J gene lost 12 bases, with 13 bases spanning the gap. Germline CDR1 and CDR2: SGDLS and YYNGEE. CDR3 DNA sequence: TGTGCCAGCAGCGCCGGCGGGGGGTTACCCCTCCACTTT. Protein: CASSAGGGLPLHF.

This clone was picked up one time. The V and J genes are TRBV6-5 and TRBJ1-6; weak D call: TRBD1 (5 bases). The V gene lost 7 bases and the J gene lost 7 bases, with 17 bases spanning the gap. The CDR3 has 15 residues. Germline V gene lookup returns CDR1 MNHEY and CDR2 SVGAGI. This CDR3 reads CASTNQGSQNSPLHF. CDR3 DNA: TGTGCCAGCACCAACCAGGGCAGTCAAAATTCACCCCTCCACTTT.

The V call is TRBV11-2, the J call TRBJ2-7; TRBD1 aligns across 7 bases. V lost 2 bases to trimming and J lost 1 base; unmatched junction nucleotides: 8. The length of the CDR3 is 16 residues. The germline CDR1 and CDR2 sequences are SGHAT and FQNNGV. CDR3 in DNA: TGTGCCAGCAGCTTAACCTTGACAGGGTTGTCCTACGAGCAGTACTTC. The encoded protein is CASSLTLTGLSYEQYF. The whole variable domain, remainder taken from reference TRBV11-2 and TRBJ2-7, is EAGVAQSPRYKIIEKRQSVAFWCNPISGHATLYWYQQILGQGPKLLIQFQNNGVVDDSQLPKDRFSAERLKGVDSTLKIQPAKLEDSAVYLCASSLTLTGLSYEQYFGPGTRLTVT.

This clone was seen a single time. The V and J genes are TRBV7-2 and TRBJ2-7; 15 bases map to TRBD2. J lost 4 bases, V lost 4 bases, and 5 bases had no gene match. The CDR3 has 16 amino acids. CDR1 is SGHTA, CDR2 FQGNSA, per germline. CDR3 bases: TGTGCCAGCAGCTGGACTAGCGGGAGGGGGGCTTACGAGCAGTACTTC. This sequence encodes CASSWTSGRGAYEQYF.

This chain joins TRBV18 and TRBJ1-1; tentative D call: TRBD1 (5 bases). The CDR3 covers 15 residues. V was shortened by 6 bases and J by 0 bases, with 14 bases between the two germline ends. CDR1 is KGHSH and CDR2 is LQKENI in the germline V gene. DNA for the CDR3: TGTGCCAGCTCCTCCGGGGCAGGGTTGAACACTGAAGCTTTCTTT. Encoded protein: CASSSGAGLNTEAFF.

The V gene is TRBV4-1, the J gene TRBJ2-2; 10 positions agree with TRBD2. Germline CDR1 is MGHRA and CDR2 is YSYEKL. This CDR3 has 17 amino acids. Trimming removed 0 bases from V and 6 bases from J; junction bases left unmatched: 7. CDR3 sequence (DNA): TGCGCCAGCAGCCAAGATCTTGGACTAGCGGTCGCCGGGGAGCTGTTTTTT. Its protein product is CASSQDLGLAVAGELFF.

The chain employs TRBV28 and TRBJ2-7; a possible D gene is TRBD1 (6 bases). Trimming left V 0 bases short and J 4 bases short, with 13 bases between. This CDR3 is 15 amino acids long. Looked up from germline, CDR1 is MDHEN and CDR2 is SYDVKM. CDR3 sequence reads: CASSLWAGDRYEQYF. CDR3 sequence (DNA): TGTGCCAGCAGTTTATGGGCAGGGGATAGATACGAGCAGTACTTC.

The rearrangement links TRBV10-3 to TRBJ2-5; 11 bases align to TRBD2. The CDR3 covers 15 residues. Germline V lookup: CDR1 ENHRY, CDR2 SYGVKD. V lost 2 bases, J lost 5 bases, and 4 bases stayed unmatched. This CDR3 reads CAISETSGSMETQYF. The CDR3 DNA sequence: TGTGCCATCAGTGAGACTAGCGGGAGTATGGAGACCCAGTACTTC.

Written as DNA, the CDR3 is TGTGCCAGCAGTTACCCGCGGACAGGGGGTAATGGCTACACCTTC. The encoded protein is CASSYPRTGGNGYTF. The chain uses TRBV6-6 and TRBJ1-2, with TRBD1 identical over 10 bases. V trimming: 2 bases; J trimming: 6 bases; junction bases outside the gene matches: 6. This CDR3 has 15 residues. CDR1 is MNHNY and CDR2 is SVGAGI in the germline V gene (reference sequence).

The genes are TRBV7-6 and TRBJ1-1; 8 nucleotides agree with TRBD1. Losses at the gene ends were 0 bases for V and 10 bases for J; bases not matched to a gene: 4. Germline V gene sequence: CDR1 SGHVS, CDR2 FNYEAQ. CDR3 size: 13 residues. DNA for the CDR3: TGTGCCAGCAGCTTAGCGGTCAGGGGGCGAGCTTTCTTT. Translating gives CASSLAVRGRAFF.

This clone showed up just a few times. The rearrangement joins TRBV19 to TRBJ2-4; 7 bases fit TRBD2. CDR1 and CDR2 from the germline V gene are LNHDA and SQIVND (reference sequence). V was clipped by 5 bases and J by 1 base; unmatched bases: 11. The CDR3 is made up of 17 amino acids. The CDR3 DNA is TGTGCCAGTAGTGGAAGCGGCGGGAGATTGGCCAAAAACATTCAGTACTTC. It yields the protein CASSGSGGRLAKNIQYF.

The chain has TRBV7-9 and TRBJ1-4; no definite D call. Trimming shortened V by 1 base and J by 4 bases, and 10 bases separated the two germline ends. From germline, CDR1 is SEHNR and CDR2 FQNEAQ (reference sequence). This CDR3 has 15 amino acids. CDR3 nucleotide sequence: TGTGCCAGCAGCTTAGACTCCACGATTAATGAAAAACTGTTTTTT. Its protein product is CASSLDSTINEKLFF.

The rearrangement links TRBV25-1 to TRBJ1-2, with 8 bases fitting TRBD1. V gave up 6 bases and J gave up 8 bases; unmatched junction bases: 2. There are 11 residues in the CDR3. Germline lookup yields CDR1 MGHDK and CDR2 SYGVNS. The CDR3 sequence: CASRDRGGYTF. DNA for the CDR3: TGTGCCAGCAGAGACAGGGGCGGCTACACCTTC.

DNA of the CDR3: TGTGCCAGCAGTTCCGGGACATATAATTCACCCCTCCACTTT. Translating gives CASSSGTYNSPLHF. V and J are TRBV28 and TRBJ1-6; a possible D gene is TRBD1 (6 bases). Germline CDR1 and CDR2: MDHEN and SYDVKM. V lost 4 bases and J lost 4, with 8 bases in between. The CDR3 has 14 residues.

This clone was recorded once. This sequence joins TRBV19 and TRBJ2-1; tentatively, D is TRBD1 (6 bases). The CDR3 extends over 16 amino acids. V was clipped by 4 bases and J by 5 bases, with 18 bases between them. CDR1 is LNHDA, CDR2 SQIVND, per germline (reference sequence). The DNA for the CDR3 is TGTGCCAGTAGTAAGTCCGGGACAAGCGTAGACAATGAGCAGTTCTTC. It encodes CASSKSGTSVDNEQFF.